This is a list of T cell receptor beta chains from one sample in a study of beta chain features in type 1 diabetes. Clones were sequenced by immunoSEQ multiplex PCR, and TCRdb holds only the in-frame ones, with some missing. The table shows 300,000 or so clones, with about a tenth occurring only once. The sample consisted of central memory CD4+ T cells from blood. These receptors were taken from a man aged 25-40 years with type 1 diabetes. CDR3s include the opening cysteine and the closing phenylalanine or tryptophan. D genes are given only for firm matches. Size values are once, few and many counts, or a class for expanded clones, and some rows have none.

abundance	d_gene	j_gene	v_gene	CDR3aa	CDR3nt
.	.	TRBJ2-1	TRBV7-2	CASSPVPVYNEQFF	TGTGCCAGCAGCCCAGTGCCTGTTTACAATGAGCAGTTCTTC
.	.	TRBJ1-2	TRBV6-5	CASSSDKGESYGYTF	TGTGCCAGCAGTTCCGACAAGGGAGAGAGCTATGGCTACACCTTC
.	TRBD2	TRBJ2-7	TRBV7-2	CASSLAPAGPGEQYF	TGTGCCAGCAGCTTAGCCCCAGCGGGGCCTGGAGAGCAGTACTTC
.	TRBD1	TRBJ1-2	TRBV7-2	CASSLVQGAAPGYTF	TGTGCCAGCAGCTTAGTCCAGGGGGCTGCACCCGGCTACACCTTC
.	.	TRBJ2-5	TRBV5-1	CASSSEQETQYF	TGCGCCAGCAGCTCCGAACAAGAGACCCAGTACTTC
.	.	TRBJ1-5	TRBV7-8	CASSLGTGMGNQPQHF	TGTGCCAGCAGCTTAGGTACCGGGATGGGCAATCAGCCCCAGCATTTT
.	.	TRBJ2-7	TRBV7-9	CASSLAWGNEPYF	TGTGCCAGCAGCTTAGCGTGGGGGAACGAGCCGTACTTC
few	.	TRBJ2-6	TRBV19	CASNHGGTGANVLTF	TGTGCCAGTAACCACGGAGGGACCGGGGCCAACGTCCTGACTTTC
.	TRBD2	TRBJ2-3	TRBV7-8	CASSSQPGGGATDTQYF	TGTGCCAGCAGCTCCCAGCCCGGCGGGGGTGCAACAGATACGCAGTATTTT
.	TRBD1	TRBJ1-2	TRBV4-3	CASSQLNRGNYGYTF	TGCGCCAGCAGCCAACTCAACAGGGGGAACTATGGCTACACCTTC
few	TRBD2	TRBJ2-7	TRBV2	CASGLAGGLSYEQYF	TGTGCCAGCGGATTAGCGGGGGGTCTCTCCTACGAGCAGTACTTC
few	TRBD1	TRBJ2-1	TRBV7-2	CASSLTDRSYNEQFF	TGTGCCAGCAGCTTAACGGACAGGTCATACAATGAGCAGTTCTTC
.	.	TRBJ2-4	TRBV28	CASSLRRGTDIQYF	TGTGCCAGCAGTTTACGTAGGGGCACGGACATTCAGTACTTC
few	.	TRBJ1-5	TRBV28	CASSASNQPQHF	TGTGCCAGCAGTGCTAGCAATCAGCCCCAGCATTTT
.	.	TRBJ2-4	TRBV7-9	CASSSSSKNIQYF	TGTGCCAGCAGCTCCTCATCCAAAAACATTCAGTACTTC
few	.	TRBJ1-2	TRBV4-1	CASSQALSEANYGYTF	TGCGCCAGCAGCCAAGCTCTCTCGGAAGCTAACTATGGCTACACCTTC
few	.	TRBJ1-1	TRBV30	CAWSVWANTEAFF	TGTGCCTGGAGTGTGTGGGCGAACACTGAAGCTTTCTTT
few	.	TRBJ2-1	TRBV9	CASSVVPRGEQFF	TGTGCCAGCAGCGTAGTCCCTCGCGGCGAGCAGTTCTTC
few	TRBD2	TRBJ2-3	TRBV5-1	CASSWLADQDTQYF	TGCGCCAGCAGCTGGCTAGCGGATCAAGATACGCAGTATTTT
few	TRBD2	TRBJ2-2	TRBV2	CASSETGGNTGELFF	TGTGCCAGCAGTGAAACGGGGGGGAACACCGGGGAGCTGTTTTTT
.	.	TRBJ2-3	TRBV7-2	CASSRLSDSSTDTQYF	TGTGCCAGCAGCCGGCTCTCGGACTCTAGCACAGATACGCAGTATTTT
many	.	TRBJ2-6	TRBV2	CASSSPGSGANVLTF	TGTGCCAGCAGCTCCCCGGGGTCCGGGGCCAACGTCCTGACTTTC
few	.	TRBJ2-3	TRBV15	CATSRVQDGTDTQYF	TGTGCCACCAGCAGAGTGCAGGACGGCACAGATACGCAGTATTTT
few	.	TRBJ2-3	TRBV30	CAWSGTGTDTQYF	TGTGCCTGGAGTGGGACAGGCACAGATACGCAGTATTTT
.	.	TRBJ2-1	TRBV5-1	CASSLRAGSTNEQFF	TGCGCCAGCAGCTTGAGGGCAGGGAGTACGAATGAGCAGTTCTTC
.	.	TRBJ2-1	TRBV5-1	CASSLEGYSSYNEQFF	TGCGCCAGCAGCTTGGAGGGTTACAGCTCCTACAATGAGCAGTTCTTC
few	TRBD1	TRBJ2-7	TRBV18	CASSQGETYEQYF	TGTGCCAGCTCCCAGGGGGAGACCTACGAGCAGTACTTC
few	TRBD1	TRBJ1-1	TRBV18	CASSPRTGTRNTEAFF	TGTGCCAGCTCACCCAGGACAGGGACACGGAACACTGAAGCTTTCTTT
few	.	TRBJ1-2	TRBV7-9	CASSLDPGHYGYTF	TGTGCCAGCAGCCTCGATCCGGGACACTATGGCTACACCTTC
few	TRBD1	TRBJ2-2	TRBV6-6	CASSRDRGTGELFF	TGTGCCAGCAGTCGGGACAGGGGGACCGGGGAGCTGTTTTTT
.	TRBD1	TRBJ2-7	TRBV4-3	CASSQGTGGKSYEQYF	TGCGCCAGCAGCCAGGGTACAGGGGGGAAAAGTTACGAGCAGTACTTC
.	TRBD1	TRBJ1-3	TRBV6-5	CASATGAGNTIYF	TGTGCCAGCGCCACAGGGGCTGGAAACACCATATATTTT
.	.	TRBJ1-1	TRBV18	CASSPSERTVSNTEAFF	TGTGCCAGCTCACCCTCTGAAAGGACAGTGTCGAACACTGAAGCTTTCTTT
.	.	TRBJ1-1	TRBV2	CASNRGNTEAFF	TGTGCCAGCAACCGGGGGAACACTGAAGCTTTCTTT
.	.	TRBJ2-4	TRBV5-6	CASSLALIAKNIQYF	TGTGCCAGCAGCTTGGCCCTCATAGCCAAAAACATTCAGTACTTC
.	.	TRBJ2-1	TRBV28	CASSPPGAHEQFF	TGTGCCAGCAGTCCCCCCGGGGCCCATGAGCAGTTCTTC
.	.	TRBJ2-5	TRBV7-9	CASSLVGVQETQYF	TGTGCCAGCAGCTTGGTCGGGGTTCAAGAGACCCAGTACTTC
.	.	TRBJ2-3	TRBV29-1	CSVIAGIGDTQYF	TGCAGCGTTATCGCGGGGATAGGAGATACGCAGTATTTT
few	.	TRBJ1-6	TRBV18	CASSPNDLGSRGSPLHF	TGTGCCAGCTCTCCGAACGACCTTGGAAGTAGGGGTTCACCCCTCCACTTT
few	TRBD1	TRBJ2-1	TRBV30	CAWSPPGQGYEQFF	TGTGCCTGGAGTCCCCCGGGACAGGGGTATGAGCAGTTCTTC
few	.	TRBJ1-6	TRBV30	CAWSRGPEPPLHF	TGTGCCTGGAGTCGTGGACCTGAGCCACCCCTCCACTTT
.	TRBD1	TRBJ1-4	TRBV4-3	CASSQGQGDEKLFF	TGCGCCAGCAGCCAGGGACAGGGGGATGAAAAACTGTTTTTT
.	TRBD1	TRBJ2-3	TRBV28	CASSPGQGKDTQYF	TGTGCCAGCAGTCCAGGACAGGGGAAAGATACGCAGTATTTT
many	TRBD1	TRBJ2-5	TRBV2	CASSDRTGQETQYF	TGTGCCAGCAGTGATCGGACAGGGCAAGAGACCCAGTACTTC
few	.	TRBJ2-1	TRBV11-2	CASSFGRNEQFF	TGTGCCAGCAGCTTCGGACGCAATGAGCAGTTCTTC
.	.	TRBJ1-3	TRBV7-9	CASSSGTETSGNTIYF	TGTGCCAGCAGCTCCGGGACGGAGACCTCTGGAAACACCATATATTTT